The 24 T cell receptor beta chains below come from one sample, sequenced in a study of blood T cell repertoires in COVID-19. Data came from immunoSEQ multiplex PCR; TCRdb stores just in-frame clones and leaves some out. The data show more than 95,000 clones, approximately 87% seen once. Source material: peripheral blood. All receptors come from a man aged 45-65 years with acute or convalescent COVID-19.

The rearrangement links TRBV18 to TRBJ1-1; possible D gene TRBD1, 6 bases. Germline V lookup: CDR1 KGHSH, CDR2 LQKENI. Trimming stripped 1 base from V and 6 bases from J, with 12 bases between. This CDR3 has 14 residues. CDR3 sequence (DNA): TGTGCCAGCTCACCACAACAGGGTTTGGCTGAAGCTTTCTTT. Encoded protein: CASSPQQGLAEAFF.

The chain couples TRBV4-2 to TRBJ2-5; 8 nucleotides align to TRBD2. The CDR3 spans 19 residues. Trimming removed 4 bases from V and 0 bases from J; junction bases left unmatched: 16. The germline CDR1 and CDR2 sequences are LGHNA and YNFKEQ. CDR3 DNA sequence: TGTGCCAGCAGCCTCGGGGGGGTCCAGGGCAATACCTACCAAGAGACCCAGTACTTC. Its protein product is CASSLGGVQGNTYQETQYF.

The genes are TRBV18 and TRBJ2-3, with a possible D match to TRBD1 (6 bases). V lost 4 bases and J lost 0, with 20 bases in between. The CDR3 consists of 18 residues. Germline CDR1 reads KGHSH; CDR2 reads LQKENI. The CDR3 sequence: CASSLAYRAGTSTDTQYF. CDR3 in DNA: TGTGCCAGCTCACTGGCTTACAGGGCGGGCACTAGCACAGATACGCAGTATTTT. The full variable domain, with the rest looked up from reference TRBV18 and TRBJ2-3, is NAGVMQNPRHLVRRRGQEARLRCSPMKGHSHVYWYRQLPEEGLKFMVYLQKENIIDESGMPKERFSAEFPKEGPSILRIQQVVRGDSAAYFCASSLAYRAGTSTDTQYFGPGTRLTVL.

Of note for this clone: At the DNA level, this CDR3 is encoded by other sequences in the same sample as well. The CDR3 DNA follows: TGTGCCAGCATTCAGGGGAACACTGAAGCTTTCTTT. Encoded protein: CASIQGNTEAFF. The chain links TRBV12-3 or TRBV12-4 to TRBJ1-1; TRBD1 is a possible D gene (5 bases). V was cut by 7 bases and J by 1 base, with 7 bases left in between. This CDR3 is 12 amino acids long.

Only one count was recorded for this clone. The chain links TRBV30 to TRBJ1-2; D is perhaps TRBD1 (5 bases). This CDR3 spans 15 amino acids. The germline V gene has CDR1 GTSNPN and CDR2 SVGIG (reference sequence). The ends were cut back, 0 bases at V and 3 bases at J, with 14 bases in the middle. The CDR3 loop reads CAWSVSWGSHYGYTF. The DNA for the CDR3 is TGTGCCTGGAGTGTGTCGTGGGGCTCTCACTATGGCTACACCTTC.

CDR3: CASSSSTGIPEAFF. The CDR3 bases are TGTGCCAGCAGCTCTTCCACAGGGATCCCTGAAGCTTTCTTT. The chain employs TRBV11-2 and TRBJ1-1; tentatively, D is TRBD1 (6 bases). V was pared by 4 bases and J by 6 bases, with 15 bases between. The germline V gene has CDR1 SGHAT and CDR2 FQNNGV. This CDR3 is built from 14 residues.

This sequence joins TRBV30 and TRBJ1-3; 8 bases agree with TRBD1. J was trimmed by 4 bases and V by 5 bases; bases with no gene match: 10. Germline CDR1 GTSNPN, CDR2 SVGIG (reference sequence). The CDR3 loop spans 15 amino acids. The CDR3 DNA sequence: TGTGCCTGGGCTGCCAGGGGGCTAGTCGGAAACACCATATATTTT. Protein: CAWAARGLVGNTIYF.

The gene calls are TRBV11-2 and TRBJ2-3; 11 bases match TRBD2. The CDR3 has 17 amino acids. Trimming cost V 3 bases and J 2 bases; bases outside gene matches: 7. Per the germline V gene, CDR1 is SGHAT and CDR2 is FQNNGV. CDR3 DNA: TGTGCCAGCAGCTTTAATAGCGGGAGGGTCAACACAGATACGCAGTATTTT. Amino acid sequence: CASSFNSGRVNTDTQYF.

CDR3 residues: CASQSRAGTGGTEAFF. CDR3 bases: TGTGCCAGTCAATCGAGGGCCGGGACAGGGGGCACTGAAGCTTTCTTT. The chain has TRBV19 and TRBJ1-1; 11 bases match TRBD1. The V gene's germline CDR1 is LNHDA and CDR2 SQIVND (reference sequence). V shed 8 bases and J 4 bases; nucleotides not matched to a gene: 12. The CDR3 has 16 residues.

The rearrangement uses TRBV6-1 and TRBJ1-3; D not certain. Trimming cost V 0 bases and J 8 bases, with 11 bases left between them. This CDR3 has 14 amino acids. CDR1 and CDR2 (germline): MNHNS, SASEGT. The CDR3 DNA is TGTGCCAGCAGTGAAGCGCTTGGGAGAGACACCATATATTTT. It codes for CASSEALGRDTIYF.

This chain connects TRBV6-2 or TRBV6-3 to TRBJ2-7, with D perhaps matching TRBD1 (6 bases). Germline V gene sequence: CDR1 MNHEY, CDR2 SVGEGT. The CDR3 sequence is 15 residues long. V dropped 2 bases and J dropped 6 bases, with 17 bases sitting between them. The CDR3 reads CASSYGVRGESEQYF. The CDR3 DNA is TGTGCCAGCAGTTACGGTGTCAGGGGAGAGTCCGAGCAGTACTTC.

The chain links TRBV7-8 to TRBJ1-5, with D hard to call. This CDR3 contains 15 residues. The germline V gene encodes CDR1 SGHVS and CDR2 FQNEAQ. V dropped 0 bases and J dropped 7 bases, with 13 bases sitting between them. The CDR3: CASSLAPPSGQPQHF. In nucleotides, the CDR3 is TGTGCCAGCAGCTTAGCCCCCCCGTCCGGGCAGCCCCAGCATTTT.

This chain joins TRBV9 and TRBJ2-3; 9 bases map to TRBD1. Germline V gene lookup returns CDR1 SGDLS and CDR2 YYNGEE. V lost 4 bases and J lost 7; bases outside the gene matches: 13. This CDR3 is built from 16 residues. As DNA, the CDR3 is TGTGCCAGCAGCCCGGCCGGGACAGGGAGGAATTATACGCAGTATTTT. Translated: CASSPAGTGRNYTQYF.

The rearrangement uses TRBV6-4 and TRBJ2-5; maybe TRBD2 (7 bases). The V end lost 3 bases, the J end lost 6 bases, and 23 bases lay between the germline ends. The CDR3 contains 17 residues. Germline V gene lookup returns CDR1 MRHNA and CDR2 SNTAGT. Here the CDR3 DNA reads TGTGCCAGCAGTGAAGCCGGGGGGCAGGGCTCCCTCAAGACCCAGTACTTC. This codes for CASSEAGGQGSLKTQYF.

The gene calls are TRBV28 and TRBJ2-4; the D is unclear. Trimming left V 6 bases short and J 2 bases short, with 23 bases between. Germline lookup yields CDR1 MDHEN and CDR2 SYDVKM. There are 18 residues in the CDR3. CDR3 sequence (DNA): TGTGCCAGCAGCCCACCAAAGAGAGAGGCTCTGACCAAAAACATTCAGTACTTC. It is translated as CASSPPKREALTKNIQYF.

CDR3 DNA: TGCGCCAGCAGCCAAGGAGGTTTGCTAGTTTACGAGCAGTACTTC. Translating it yields CASSQGGLLVYEQYF. The V and J genes are TRBV4-1 and TRBJ2-7; D is uncertain. Germline CDR1 is MGHRA and CDR2 is YSYEKL. V lost 1 base and J 4 bases, leaving 14 bases between the germline ends. This CDR3 has 15 residues.

The V gene is TRBV6-4, the J gene TRBJ1-1; 10 nucleotides align to TRBD1. V trimming: 5 bases; J trimming: 1 base; junction bases outside the gene matches: 4. The CDR3 is made up of 15 amino acids. Per germline, CDR1 MRHNA and CDR2 SNTAGT. The CDR3 here is CASSRQGAPNTEAFF. DNA for the CDR3: TGTGCCAGCAGTCGACAGGGGGCACCGAACACTGAAGCTTTCTTT.

The chain recombines TRBV5-1 with TRBJ2-7; TRBD1 matches at 12 bases. The CDR3 consists of 15 residues. Germline V gene data show CDR1 as SGHRS and CDR2 as YFSETQ. J was trimmed by 7 bases and V by 2 bases; bases with no gene match: 7. As DNA, the CDR3 is TGCGCCAGCAGCTTCGGGGGACAGGGGGCACGGGAGCAGTACTTC. Its translation: CASSFGGQGAREQYF.

The gene calls are TRBV24-1 and TRBJ1-3, with D hard to call. Germline lookup yields CDR1 KGHDR and CDR2 SFDVKD. CDR3 length: 13 amino acids. The ends were cut back, 7 bases at V and 5 bases at J, with 11 bases in the middle. Here the CDR3 reads CATSEGNRNTIYF. CDR3 DNA sequence: TGTGCCACCAGCGAGGGTAACCGAAACACCATATATTTT.

The chain joins TRBV5-1 to TRBJ1-3; D uncertain. This CDR3 is 15 amino acids long. V lost 0 bases to trimming and J lost 1 base, with 8 bases between them. The germline V gene encodes CDR1 SGHRS and CDR2 YFSETQ. CDR3 protein: CASSLAGGSGNTIYF. The CDR3 nucleotides read TGCGCCAGCAGCTTGGCGGGAGGTTCTGGAAACACCATATATTTT.

This chain links TRBV7-2 with TRBJ1-4, with TRBD1 matching over 7 bases. The CDR3 runs 17 residues. V was clipped by 1 base and J by 2 bases; unmatched bases: 7. Looked up from germline, CDR1 is SGHTA and CDR2 is FQGNSA. The CDR3: CASSLGVRGWTNEKLFF. Here the CDR3 DNA reads TGTGCCAGCAGCTTAGGGGTCAGGGGGTGGACTAATGAAAAACTGTTTTTT.

The gene calls are TRBV19 and TRBJ2-1, with 8 bases fitting TRBD2. Germline V gene sequence: CDR1 LNHDA, CDR2 SQIVND (reference sequence). With 5 bases clipped from V and 3 bases from J, the junction kept 12 bases outside the gene matches. This CDR3 is built from 17 residues. This chain's CDR3 is CASSDSRSGKFYNEQFF. The CDR3 DNA reads TGTGCCAGTAGTGACTCTCGTAGCGGGAAATTCTACAATGAGCAGTTCTTC. Using reference TRBV19 and TRBJ2-1 for the parts outside the CDR3, the full variable domain is DGGITQSPKYLFRKEGQNVTLSCEQNLNHDAMYWYRQDPGQGLRLIYYSQIVNDFQKGDIAEGYSVSREKKESFPLTVTSAQKNPTAFYLCASSDSRSGKFYNEQFFGPGTRLTVL.

The gene calls are TRBV7-9 and TRBJ1-1; 8 bases align to TRBD1. The CDR3 sequence is 15 residues long. After removal of 5 bases from V and 0 bases from J, the junction contained 5 bases not matched to a gene. Germline loops: CDR1 SEHNR, CDR2 FQNEAQ (reference sequence). CDR3 loop: CASSTRTGMNTEAFF. The CDR3 DNA reads TGTGCCAGCAGCACCCGGACAGGGATGAACACTGAAGCTTTCTTT.

V is TRBV6-1 and J is TRBJ2-7; D possibly corresponds to TRBD1 (6 bases). The germline V and J ends were trimmed by 5 bases and 3 bases, with 14 bases remaining between them. CDR3 length equals 14 residues. Germline values: CDR1 MNHNS, CDR2 SASEGT. The CDR3 DNA follows: TGTGCCAGCAGTCCCTCGGGACAAATCTACGAGCAGTACTTC. Translation: CASSPSGQIYEQYF.